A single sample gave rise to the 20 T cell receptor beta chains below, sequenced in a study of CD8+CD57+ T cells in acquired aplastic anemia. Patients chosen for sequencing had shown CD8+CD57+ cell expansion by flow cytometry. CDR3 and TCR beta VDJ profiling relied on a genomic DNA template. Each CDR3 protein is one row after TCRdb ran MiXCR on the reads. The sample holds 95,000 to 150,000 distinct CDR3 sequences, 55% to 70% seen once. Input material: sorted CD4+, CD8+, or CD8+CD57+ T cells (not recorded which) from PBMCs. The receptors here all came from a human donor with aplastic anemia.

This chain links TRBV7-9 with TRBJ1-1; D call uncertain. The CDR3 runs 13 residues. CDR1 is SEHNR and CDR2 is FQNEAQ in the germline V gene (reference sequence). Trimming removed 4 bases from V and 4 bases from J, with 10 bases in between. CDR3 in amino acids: CASSSGRGTEAFF. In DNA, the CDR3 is TGTGCCAGCAGCTCCGGGCGGGGCACTGAAGCTTTCTTT.

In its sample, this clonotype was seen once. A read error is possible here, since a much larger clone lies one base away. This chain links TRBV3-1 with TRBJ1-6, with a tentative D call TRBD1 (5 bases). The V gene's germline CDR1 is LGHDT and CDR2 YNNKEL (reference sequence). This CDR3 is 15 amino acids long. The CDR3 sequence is CARSQDAGINSPLHF. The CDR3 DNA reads TGTGCCCGCAGCCAAGACGCAGGGATCAATTCACCCCTCCACTTT.

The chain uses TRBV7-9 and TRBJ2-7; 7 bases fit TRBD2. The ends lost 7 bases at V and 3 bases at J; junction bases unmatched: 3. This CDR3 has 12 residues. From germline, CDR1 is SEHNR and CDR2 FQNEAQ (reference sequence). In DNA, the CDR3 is TGTGCCAGCACTGGGAGGGGCTACGAGCAGTACTTC. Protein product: CASTGRGYEQYF.

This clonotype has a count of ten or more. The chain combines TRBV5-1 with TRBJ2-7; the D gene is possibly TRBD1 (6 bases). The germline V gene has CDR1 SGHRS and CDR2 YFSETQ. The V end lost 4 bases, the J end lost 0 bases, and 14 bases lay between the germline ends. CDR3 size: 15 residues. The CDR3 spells CASSPGQPSSYEQYF. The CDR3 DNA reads TGCGCCAGCAGCCCAGGACAGCCATCCTCCTACGAGCAGTACTTC.

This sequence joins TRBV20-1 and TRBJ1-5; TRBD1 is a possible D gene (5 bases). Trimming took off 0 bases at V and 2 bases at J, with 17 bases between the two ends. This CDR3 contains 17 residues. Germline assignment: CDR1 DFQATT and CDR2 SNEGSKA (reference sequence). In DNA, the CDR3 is TGCAGTGCTAGAGATTACCTACGAGGGGCCGGCAATCAGCCCCAGCATTTT. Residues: CSARDYLRGAGNQPQHF.

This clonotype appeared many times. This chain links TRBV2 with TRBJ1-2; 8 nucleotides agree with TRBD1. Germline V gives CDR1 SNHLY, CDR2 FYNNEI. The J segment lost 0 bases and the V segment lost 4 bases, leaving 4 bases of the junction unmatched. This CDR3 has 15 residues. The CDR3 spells CASSADRGPNYGYTF. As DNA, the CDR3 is TGTGCCAGCAGTGCCGACAGGGGACCTAACTATGGCTACACCTTC.

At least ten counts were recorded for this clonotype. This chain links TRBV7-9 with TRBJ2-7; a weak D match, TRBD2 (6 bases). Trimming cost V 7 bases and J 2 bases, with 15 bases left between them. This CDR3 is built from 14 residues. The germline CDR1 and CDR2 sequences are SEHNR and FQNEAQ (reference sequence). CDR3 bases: TGTGCCAGCACCCCGGTAGGAGGGACCTACGAGCAGTACTTC. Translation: CASTPVGGTYEQYF.

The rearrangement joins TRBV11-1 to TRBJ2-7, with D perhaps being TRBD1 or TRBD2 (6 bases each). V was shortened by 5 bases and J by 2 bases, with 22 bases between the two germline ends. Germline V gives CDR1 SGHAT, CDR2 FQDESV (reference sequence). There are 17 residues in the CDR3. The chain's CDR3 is CASSRTTGGTTTYEQYF. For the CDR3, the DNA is TGTGCCAGCAGCCGGACAACCGGGGGCACAACAACCTACGAGCAGTACTTC.

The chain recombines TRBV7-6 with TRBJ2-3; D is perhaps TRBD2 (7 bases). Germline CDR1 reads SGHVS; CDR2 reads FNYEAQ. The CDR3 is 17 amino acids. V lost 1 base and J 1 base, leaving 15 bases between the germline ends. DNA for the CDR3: TGTGCCAGCAGCTTAGTGGGAGGGGGGCCGGGCACAGATACGCAGTATTTT. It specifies CASSLVGGGPGTDTQYF.

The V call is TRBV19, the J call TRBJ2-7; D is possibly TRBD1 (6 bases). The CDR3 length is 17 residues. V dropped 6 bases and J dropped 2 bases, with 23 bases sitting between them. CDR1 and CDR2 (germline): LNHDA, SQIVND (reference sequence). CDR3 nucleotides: TGTGCCAGTAGACAGACAGGCGGCTACGGGGTGGCCTACGAGCAGTACTTC. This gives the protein CASRQTGGYGVAYEQYF.

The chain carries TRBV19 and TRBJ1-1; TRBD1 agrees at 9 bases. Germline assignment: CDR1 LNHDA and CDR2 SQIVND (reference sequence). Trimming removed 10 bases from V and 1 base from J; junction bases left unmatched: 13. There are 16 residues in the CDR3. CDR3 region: CATKWTGDLPNTEAFF. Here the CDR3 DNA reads TGTGCCACGAAATGGACAGGGGATCTTCCGAACACTGAAGCTTTCTTT.

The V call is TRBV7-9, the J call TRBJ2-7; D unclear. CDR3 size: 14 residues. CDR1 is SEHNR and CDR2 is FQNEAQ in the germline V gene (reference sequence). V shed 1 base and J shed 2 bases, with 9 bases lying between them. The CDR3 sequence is CASSLDEATYEQYF. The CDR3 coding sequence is TGTGCCAGCAGCTTAGATGAGGCTACCTACGAGCAGTACTTC.

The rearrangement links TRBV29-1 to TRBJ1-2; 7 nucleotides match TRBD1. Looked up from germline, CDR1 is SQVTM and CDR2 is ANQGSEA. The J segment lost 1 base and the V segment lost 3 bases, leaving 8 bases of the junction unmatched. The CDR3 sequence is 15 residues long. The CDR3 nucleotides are TGCAGCGTTGATCTTACAGGGGAAGGTAACTATGGCTACACCTTC. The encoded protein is CSVDLTGEGNYGYTF.

The CDR3, as DNA: TGTGCCAGCAGCTTGCAGGGTGGGGCAGCCTATGGCTACACCTTC. The encoded protein is CASSLQGGAAYGYTF. This rearrangement joins TRBV5-5 to TRBJ1-2; possibly TRBD1 for D (5 bases). The CDR3 consists of 15 residues. V lost 1 base and J lost 4, with 14 bases in between. The germline V gene encodes CDR1 SGHKS and CDR2 YYEKEE (reference sequence).

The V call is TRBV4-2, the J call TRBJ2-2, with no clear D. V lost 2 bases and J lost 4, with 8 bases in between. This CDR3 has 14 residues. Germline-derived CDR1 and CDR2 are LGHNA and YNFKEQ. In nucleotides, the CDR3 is TGTGCCAGCAGCCAAAGGACCTTCACCGGGGAGCTGTTTTTT. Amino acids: CASSQRTFTGELFF.

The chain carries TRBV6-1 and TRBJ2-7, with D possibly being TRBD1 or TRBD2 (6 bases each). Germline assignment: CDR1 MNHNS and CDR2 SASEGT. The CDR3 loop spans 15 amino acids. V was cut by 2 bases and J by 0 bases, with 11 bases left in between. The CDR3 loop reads CASSEKGGSSYEQYF. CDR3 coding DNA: TGTGCCAGCAGTGAAAAGGGGGGAAGCTCCTACGAGCAGTACTTC.

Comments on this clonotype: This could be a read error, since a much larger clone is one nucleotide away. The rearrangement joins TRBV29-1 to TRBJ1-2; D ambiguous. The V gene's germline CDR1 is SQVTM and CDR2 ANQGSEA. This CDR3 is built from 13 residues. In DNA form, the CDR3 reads TGCATCGTCATGGCCGCTCCTAACTATGGCTACACCTTC. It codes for CIVMAAPNYGYTF.

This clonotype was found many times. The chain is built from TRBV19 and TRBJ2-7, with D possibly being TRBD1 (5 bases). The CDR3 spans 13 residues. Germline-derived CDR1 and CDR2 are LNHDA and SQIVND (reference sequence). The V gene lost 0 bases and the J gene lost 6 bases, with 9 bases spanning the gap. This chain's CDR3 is CASSIDKGREQYF. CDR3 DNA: TGTGCCAGTAGTATAGATAAGGGGCGCGAGCAGTACTTC.

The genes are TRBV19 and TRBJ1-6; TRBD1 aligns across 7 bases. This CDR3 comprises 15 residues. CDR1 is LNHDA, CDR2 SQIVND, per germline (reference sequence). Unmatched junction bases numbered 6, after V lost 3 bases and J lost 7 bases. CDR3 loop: CASSMPDRMNSPLHF. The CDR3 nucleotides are TGTGCCAGTAGTATGCCGGACAGGATGAATTCACCCCTCCACTTT.

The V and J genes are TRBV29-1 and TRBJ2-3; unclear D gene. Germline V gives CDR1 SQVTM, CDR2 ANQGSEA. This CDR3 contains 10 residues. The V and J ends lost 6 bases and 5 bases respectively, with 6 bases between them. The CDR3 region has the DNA TGCAGCGTGGAACAAGATACGCAGTATTTT. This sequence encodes CSVEQDTQYF.